The 26 T cell receptor beta chains below come from one sample, sequenced in a study of memory CD4+ T cells and cytomegalovirus serostatus. Some clones are missing from TCRdb's copy, which holds only in-frame ones; the method was immunoSEQ multiplex PCR. The sample holds 80,000 or so clones; about 78% are singletons and the top ten take approximately 2.8%. Single viable CD3+CD4+CD8-CD45RO+ cells were sorted as the memory CD4+ T cells. Source material: memory CD4+ T cells from blood. These receptors were collected from an adult in good health and CMV-seropositive.

This clone was seen a few times. At one boundary the junction diverges from the germline segment, which might be a read error. The chain carries TRBV19 and TRBJ2-7; D may correspond to TRBD1 or TRBD2 (5 bases each). From germline, CDR1 is LNHDA and CDR2 SQIVND (reference sequence). The CDR3 is made up of 13 amino acids. The DNA for the CDR3 is TGTGCCAGTAGTACGCCCCCGGGACGGGCAAGACACTTC. Translation gives CASSTPPGRARHF. Based on the CDR3 plus reference TRBV19 and TRBJ2-7, the full variable domain is DGGITQSPKYLFRKEGQNVTLSCEQNLNHDAMYWYRQDPGQGLRLIYYSQIVNDFQKGDIAEGYSVSREKKESFPLTVTSAQKNPTAFYLCASSTPPGRARHFGPGTRLTVT.

The CDR3 DNA reads as TGTGCCACCAGCAGAGAGGCCAACACTGAAGCTTTCTTT. Translation gives CATSREANTEAFF. V is TRBV15 and J is TRBJ1-1, with D unclear. Trimming pared 0 bases from V and 2 bases from J, leaving 4 bases between. The CDR3 length is 13 residues. CDR1 LNHNV and CDR2 YYDKDF come from the germline V gene (reference sequence).

This clone was counted between two and nine times. One end of the junction does not line up with germline, which may come from a read error. V gene TRBV5-1 combines with J gene TRBJ2-2; no definite D call. The CDR3 consists of 12 residues. Germline lookup yields CDR1 SGHRS and CDR2 YFSETQ. The CDR3 coding sequence is TGCGCCAGCAGCTTGAACTCCGGGGAGCTGTTTTTT. This codes for CASSLNSGELFF.

The genes are TRBV18 and TRBJ1-3; TRBD1 matches at 8 bases. There are 14 residues in the CDR3. Germline values: CDR1 KGHSH, CDR2 LQKENI. J lost 6 bases, V lost 6 bases, and 7 bases had no gene match. The CDR3 coding sequence is TGTGCCAGCTCTCCCGACAGGGGCAAAAACACCATATATTTT. Its protein is CASSPDRGKNTIYF.

The table lists this clone with a few counts. The chain links TRBV11-3 to TRBJ1-1; D is perhaps TRBD1 (5 bases). Trimming cost V 0 bases and J 13 bases, with 15 bases left between them. This CDR3 has 13 residues. From germline, CDR1 is SGHNT and CDR2 YENEEA. The CDR3 region is CASSLEPGRYVFF. The CDR3, as DNA: TGTGCCAGCAGCTTAGAACCGGGGCGTTACGTTTTCTTT.

This chain joins TRBV10-2 and TRBJ2-4, with D unclear. There are 11 residues in the CDR3. Trimming removed 9 bases at V and 7 bases at J, with 10 bases between. The V gene's germline CDR1 is WSHSY and CDR2 SAAADI. The DNA of the CDR3 is TGCGCCAGTACGGATATCAACATTCAGTACTTC. Protein sequence: CASTDINIQYF.

The V gene is TRBV7-2, the J gene TRBJ2-1, with TRBD2 as a possible D gene (5 bases). The V and J ends lost 6 bases and 12 bases respectively, with 18 bases between them. From germline, CDR1 is SGHTA and CDR2 FQGNSA. The CDR3 extends over 13 amino acids. The CDR3 region is CASRAVGLTRQFF. CDR3 in DNA: TGTGCCAGCAGAGCGGTAGGGCTCACAAGGCAGTTCTTC.

On this clone: The same CDR3 also results from other DNA sequences found in this sample. The chain couples TRBV7-2 to TRBJ2-7; D uncertain. The CDR3 runs 12 residues. Per germline, CDR1 SGHTA and CDR2 FQGNSA. Trimming removed 6 bases at V and 2 bases at J, with 8 bases between. CDR3 DNA sequence: TGTGCCAGCAGTTCCGGACCCTACGAGCAGTACTTC. This gives the protein CASSSGPYEQYF. Using reference TRBV7-2 and TRBJ2-7 for the parts outside the CDR3, the full variable domain is GAGVSQSPSNKVTEKGKDVELRCDPISGHTALYWYRQSLGQGLEFLIYFQGNSAPDKSGLPSDRFSAERTGGSVSTLTIQRTQQEDSAVYLCASSSGPYEQYFGPGTRLTVT.

In this sample, this clone turned up once. V and J are TRBV12-5 and TRBJ2-2, with 7 bases that match TRBD2. Trimming cost V 3 bases and J 3 bases; bases outside gene matches: 4. CDR1 and CDR2 from the germline V gene are LGHNT and FRNRAP. The CDR3 contains 15 residues. The CDR3 DNA follows: TGTGCTAGTGGTTTAGCCGGGGGGTACACCGGGGAGCTGTTTTTT. Translation gives CASGLAGGYTGELFF.

The chain recombines TRBV5-5 with TRBJ1-3, with D hard to call. With 0 bases removed from V and 2 bases from J, the gap between germline ends came to 12 bases. The germline CDR1 and CDR2 sequences are SGHKS and YYEKEE (reference sequence). The CDR3 sequence is 16 residues long. CDR3 amino acids: CASSLDVTFAGNTIYF. CDR3 coding DNA: TGTGCCAGCAGCTTGGACGTGACCTTCGCTGGAAACACCATATATTTT.

The chain combines TRBV5-1 with TRBJ1-2, with D unresolved. V was cut by 0 bases and J by 6 bases, with 9 bases left in between. Looked up from germline, CDR1 is SGHRS and CDR2 is YFSETQ. This CDR3 region has 13 residues. CDR3 sequence (DNA): TGCGCCAGCAGCTTGGGGGTGGGAAATGGCTACACCTTC. Amino acid sequence: CASSLGVGNGYTF.

The genes are TRBV2 and TRBJ2-1; 8 nucleotides agree with TRBD2. Germline CDR1 and CDR2: SNHLY and FYNNEI. CDR3 length: 15 amino acids. V shed 3 bases and J 5 bases; nucleotides not matched to a gene: 6. For the CDR3, the DNA is TGTGCCAGCAGTGAGGAGATTAGCGGGAACAATGAGCAGTTCTTC. Translated, it gives CASSEEISGNNEQFF.

To note about this clone: The same CDR3 also results from other DNA sequences found in this sample. This rearrangement joins TRBV30 to TRBJ1-2, with TRBD1 as a possible D gene (6 bases). Germline CDR1 and CDR2: GTSNPN and SVGIG (reference sequence). The CDR3 sequence is 11 residues long. Trimming removed 2 bases at V and 8 bases at J, with 9 bases between. DNA for the CDR3: TGTGCCTGGAGTAAGGGGGGCGGCTACACCTTC. Translation: CAWSKGGGYTF.

The genes are TRBV9 and TRBJ2-5, with TRBD1 as a possible D gene (6 bases). Germline V CDR1 and CDR2: SGDLS, YYNGEE. The CDR3 loop spans 15 amino acids. V shed 4 bases and J shed 5 bases, with 18 bases lying between them. CDR3 amino acids: CASSPNTGPRETQYF. The CDR3 nucleotides read TGTGCCAGCAGCCCCAATACAGGGCCCAGGGAGACCCAGTACTTC.

The chain has TRBV7-2 and TRBJ1-2; TRBD1 is a possible D gene (5 bases). The CDR3 runs to 15 residues. V lost 5 bases, J lost 2 bases, and 15 bases lay in between. Per germline, CDR1 SGHTA and CDR2 FQGNSA. The CDR3 DNA sequence: TGTGCCAGCAGCCCCCAGGGATTGGGGAACTATGGCTACACCTTC. Translation gives CASSPQGLGNYGYTF.

In this sample, this clone turned up a few times. The V call is TRBV5-6, the J call TRBJ1-1; D remains unclear. V gave up 5 bases and J gave up 2 bases, with 7 bases separating them. This CDR3 is 12 amino acids long. The germline CDR1 and CDR2 sequences are SGHDT and YYEEEE. The CDR3 protein is CASRYANTEAFF. The CDR3 nucleotides read TGTGCCAGCAGATATGCTAACACTGAAGCTTTCTTT.

This chain links TRBV15 with TRBJ2-7; D gene ambiguous. V gave up 0 bases and J gave up 2 bases, with 8 bases separating them. The CDR3 is 14 amino acids. The germline V gene has CDR1 LNHNV and CDR2 YYDKDF (reference sequence). CDR3 region: CATSRDGITYEQYF. The CDR3 coding sequence is TGTGCCACCAGCAGAGATGGGATTACCTACGAGCAGTACTTC.

The V gene is TRBV6-1, the J gene TRBJ2-3; 9 bases agree with TRBD2. V shed 1 base, J shed 0 bases, and the junction held 8 bases outside the gene matches. Per germline, CDR1 MNHNS and CDR2 SASEGT. The length of the CDR3 is 18 residues. CDR3 DNA: TGTGCCAGCAGTGAAGGGGCAGCTAGCGGGACTAGCACAGATACGCAGTATTTT. Residues: CASSEGAASGTSTDTQYF.

This clone was picked up one time. The J gene is TRBJ1-5, the V gene TRBV6-1, with D possibly TRBD1 on 6 matching bases. The V end was cut by 2 bases, the J end by 6 bases, with 17 bases between. The V gene's germline CDR1 is MNHNS and CDR2 SASEGT. This CDR3 has 16 amino acids. Here the CDR3 DNA reads TGTGCCAGCAGTGAAATCTCAGGGGCGGGGGGTCAGCCCCAGCATTTT. This codes for CASSEISGAGGQPQHF.

The chain combines TRBV7-9 with TRBJ1-1, with D perhaps matching TRBD1 (6 bases). Per the germline V gene, CDR1 is SEHNR and CDR2 is FQNEAQ (reference sequence). This CDR3 is 17 amino acids long. V was pared by 1 base and J by 5 bases, with 20 bases between. The CDR3 loop reads CASSLDYPQGRGTEAFF. CDR3 in DNA: TGTGCCAGCAGCTTAGACTACCCCCAAGGGAGGGGGACTGAAGCTTTCTTT.

This clone was detected only once. The chain employs TRBV6-5 and TRBJ1-2; D gene ambiguous. This CDR3 contains 13 residues. V lost 10 bases to trimming and J lost 3 bases, with 15 bases between them. Germline V gene data show CDR1 as MNHEY and CDR2 as SVGAGI. The CDR3 coding sequence is TGTGCCACCTTCCGAGGCGGATACTATGGCTACACCTTC. It codes for CATFRGGYYGYTF.

The chain employs TRBV5-6 and TRBJ1-2; D remains ambiguous. The CDR3 contains 13 residues. The germline CDR1 and CDR2 sequences are SGHDT and YYEEEE. Between the trimmed V and J ends, which lost 3 bases and 5 bases, there was a span of 11 bases. CDR3: CASSYGPEYGYTF. For the CDR3, the DNA is TGTGCCAGCAGCTACGGACCGGAATATGGCTACACCTTC. The complete variable domain, with remaining parts taken from reference TRBV5-6 and TRBJ1-2, reads DAGVTQSPTHLIKTRGQQVTLRCSPKSGHDTVSWYQQALGQGPQFIFQYYEEEERQRGNFPDRFSGHQFPNYSSELNVNALLLGDSALYLCASSYGPEYGYTFGSGTRLTVV.

This clone appeared a single time. The chain employs TRBV19 and TRBJ2-5, with TRBD1 identical over 11 bases. The CDR3 contains 16 residues. Per germline, CDR1 LNHDA and CDR2 SQIVND (reference sequence). Germline trimming cut 2 bases from V and 5 bases from J; bases unmatched to any gene: 7. CDR3 DNA: TGTGCCAGTAGTATATTTGGACAGGGGGCTGAGGAGACCCAGTACTTC. This sequence encodes CASSIFGQGAEETQYF.

The chain carries TRBV4-3 and TRBJ1-4; D not certain. The V gene's germline CDR1 is LGHNA and CDR2 YSLEER. This CDR3 region has 15 residues. V lost 0 bases and J 5 bases, leaving 10 bases between the germline ends. The CDR3 here is CASSQDHLPNEKLFF. CDR3 sequence (DNA): TGCGCCAGCAGCCAAGATCACCTTCCCAATGAAAAACTGTTTTTT.

This clone was observed once. This chain uses TRBV5-6 with TRBJ2-3; no firm D call. CDR1 is SGHDT and CDR2 is YYEEEE in the germline V gene. The CDR3 is made up of 15 amino acids. Between the trimmed V and J ends, which lost 4 bases and 0 bases, there was a span of 12 bases. The CDR3 DNA reads TGTGCCAGCAGCCTCACCCAGACTAGCACAGATACGCAGTATTTT. Translating gives CASSLTQTSTDTQYF.

The CDR3 coding sequence is TGTGCCAGCAGCTTTCAATCACACAATGAGCAGTTCTTC. Its protein product is CASSFQSHNEQFF. The chain couples TRBV7-6 to TRBJ2-1; D is uncertain. This CDR3 is 13 amino acids long. V lost 3 bases and J lost 5, with 8 bases in between. Germline CDR1 is SGHVS and CDR2 is FNYEAQ.